What follows are 10 T cell receptor beta chains derived from one specimen sequenced in a study of blood T cell repertoires in COVID-19. Profiled with immunoSEQ multiplex PCR; TCRdb holds only in-frame clones, not every one. The table records over 200,000 clones, 75% to 85% of them present only once. The specimen was peripheral blood. The receptors were sampled from a man aged 35-49 years who had recovered from COVID-19.

This chain joins TRBV6-5 and TRBJ2-3; D is possibly TRBD2 (6 bases). Germline V gives CDR1 MNHEY, CDR2 SVGAGI. The CDR3 spans 14 residues. V lost 6 bases and J 6 bases, leaving 16 bases between the germline ends. The CDR3 DNA reads as TGTGCCAGCAGGATACGGAGGGCCTCCGATACGCAGTATTTT. Encoded protein: CASRIRRASDTQYF.

The chain joins TRBV6-5 to TRBJ1-1; tentative D call: TRBD1 (5 bases). The germline gives CDR1 MNHEY, CDR2 SVGAGI. Between the trimmed V and J ends, which lost 6 bases and 3 bases, there was a span of 17 bases. The CDR3 covers 15 residues. The CDR3 nucleotides are TGTGCCAGCAGATTTATGTCGGGCAGGGACACTGAAGCTTTCTTT. Translation: CASRFMSGRDTEAFF.

The genes are TRBV9 and TRBJ1-1; a weak D match, TRBD1 (5 bases). Germline V gene lookup returns CDR1 SGDLS and CDR2 YYNGEE. The CDR3 sequence is 12 residues long. Trimming took off 4 bases at V and 7 bases at J, with 11 bases between the two ends. The CDR3 DNA follows: TGTGCCAGCAGCCGGGGGGAGGGTGAAGCTTTCTTT. Its translation: CASSRGEGEAFF.

This chain connects TRBV6-5 to TRBJ1-3, with a weak D call TRBD1 (5 bases). Trimming stripped 2 bases from V and 1 base from J, with 6 bases between. This CDR3 spans 14 amino acids. Germline V gene lookup returns CDR1 MNHEY and CDR2 SVGAGI. Here the CDR3 DNA reads TGTGCCAGCAGTTACGGGGGGTCTGGAAACACCATATATTTT. It yields the protein CASSYGGSGNTIYF.

This sequence joins TRBV4-3 and TRBJ2-1; 9 bases line up with TRBD1. This CDR3 contains 16 residues. V gave up 0 bases and J gave up 8 bases; unmatched junction bases: 8. Germline values: CDR1 LGHNA, CDR2 YSLEER. The CDR3 sequence is CASSQDYRGLLDEQFF. CDR3 coding DNA: TGCGCCAGCAGCCAAGATTACAGGGGGCTCTTGGATGAGCAGTTCTTC.

This sequence joins TRBV6-1 and TRBJ2-7; a possible D gene is TRBD2 (6 bases). This CDR3 has 20 residues. Germline V gives CDR1 MNHNS, CDR2 SASEGT. V lost 1 base and J lost 2, with 27 bases in between. CDR3 bases: TGTGCCAGCAGTGAAGTGGGGGGTGGCAGGGATCTAGGTCTTCCCTACGAGCAGTACTTC. Its protein product is CASSEVGGGRDLGLPYEQYF.

The chain recombines TRBV4-1 with TRBJ2-7, with 8 bases that match TRBD2. The CDR3 extends over 12 amino acids. Germline-derived CDR1 and CDR2 are MGHRA and YSYEKL. V dropped 4 bases and J dropped 13; count of bases not matched to a gene: 9. Here the CDR3 DNA reads TGCGCCAGCAGCCGGTCCGGGACTAGTCTCTACTTC. Protein product: CASSRSGTSLYF.

V gene TRBV2 combines with J gene TRBJ1-5; 7 positions agree with TRBD1. The CDR3 consists of 16 residues. CDR1 is SNHLY, CDR2 FYNNEI, per germline. V shed 5 bases, J shed 5 bases, and the junction held 12 bases outside the gene matches. CDR3 sequence reads: CASSTPGQLDDQPQHF. The CDR3 nucleotides read TGTGCCAGCAGTACGCCGGGACAGCTCGATGATCAGCCCCAGCATTTT.

The chain combines TRBV14 with TRBJ2-5, with 9 nucleotides matching TRBD2. There are 16 residues in the CDR3. The V segment lost 0 bases and the J segment 6 bases; nucleotides outside the gene matches: 8. Germline V lookup: CDR1 SGHDN, CDR2 FVKESK. This CDR3 reads CASSQDRGTSIQTQYF. For the CDR3, the DNA is TGTGCCAGCAGCCAAGATAGGGGGACTAGCATCCAGACCCAGTACTTC.

V and J are TRBV7-2 and TRBJ2-3; no clear D gene. This CDR3 contains 14 residues. Germline V gene sequence: CDR1 SGHTA, CDR2 FQGNSA. The V end was cut by 7 bases, the J end by 3 bases, with 14 bases between. CDR3: CASTRFGVTDTQYF. The CDR3 DNA follows: TGTGCCAGCACCCGATTTGGAGTTACAGATACGCAGTATTTT.